The T cell receptor beta chain under discussion was sequenced for a study of T cell repertoires in cytomegalovirus infection. Study overall: Based on public TCR beta signatures, there were indications of CMV infection and of a matching HLA type. Whole-study findings and limits: Across the ex vivo response, the dominant clonotypes were HLA-C-restricted CMV-specific TCR beta clonotypes.

MiXCR, applied by TCRdb to the reads, yields one record per CDR3 protein. The table includes hundreds of thousands of distinct CDR3 sequences, around a third detected once. There are 14 residues in the CDR3. The V gene lost 5 bases and the J gene lost 8 bases, with 15 bases spanning the gap. Remarks on this clonotype: Antigen specificity is unknown.

This specimen was cultured CD8+ T cells from PBMCs, taken from culture after CMV antigen stimulation. V is TRBV12-3 or TRBV12-4 and J is TRBJ1-4; no clear D gene. This clonotype originated in a human donor in good health (CMV status not recorded). Some clones in this sample may be carry-over from other donors' samples. This CDR3 reads CASSPVLVYEKLFF. The CDR3 DNA sequence: TGTGCCAGCAGTCCCGTACTGGTCTACGAAAAACTGTTTTTT.